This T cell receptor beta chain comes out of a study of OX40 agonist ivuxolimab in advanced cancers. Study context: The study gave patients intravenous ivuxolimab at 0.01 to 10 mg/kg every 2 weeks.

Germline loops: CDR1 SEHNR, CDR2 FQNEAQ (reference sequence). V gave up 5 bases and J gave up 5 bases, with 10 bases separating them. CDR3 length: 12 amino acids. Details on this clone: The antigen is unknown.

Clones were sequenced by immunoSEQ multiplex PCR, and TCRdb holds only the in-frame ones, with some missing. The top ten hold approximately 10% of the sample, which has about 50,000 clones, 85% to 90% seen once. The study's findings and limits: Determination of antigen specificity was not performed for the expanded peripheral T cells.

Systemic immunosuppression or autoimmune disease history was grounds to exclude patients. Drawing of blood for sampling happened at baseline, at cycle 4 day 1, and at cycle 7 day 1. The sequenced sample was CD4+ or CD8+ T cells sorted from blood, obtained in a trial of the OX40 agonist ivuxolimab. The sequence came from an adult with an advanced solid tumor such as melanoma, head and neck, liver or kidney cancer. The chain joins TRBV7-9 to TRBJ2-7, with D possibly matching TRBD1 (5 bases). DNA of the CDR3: TGTGCCAGCAGCGGTGGACACAACGAGCAGTACTTC. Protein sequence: CASSGGHNEQYF.